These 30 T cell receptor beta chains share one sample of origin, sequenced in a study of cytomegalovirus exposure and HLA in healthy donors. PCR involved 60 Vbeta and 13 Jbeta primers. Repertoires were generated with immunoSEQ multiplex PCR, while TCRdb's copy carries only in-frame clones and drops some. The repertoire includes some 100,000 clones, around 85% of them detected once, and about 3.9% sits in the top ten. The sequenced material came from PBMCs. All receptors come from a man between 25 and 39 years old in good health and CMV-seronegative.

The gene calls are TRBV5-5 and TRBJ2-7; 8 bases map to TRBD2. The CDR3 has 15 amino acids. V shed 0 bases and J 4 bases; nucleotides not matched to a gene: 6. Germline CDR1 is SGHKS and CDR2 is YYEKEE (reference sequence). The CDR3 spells CASSLEAREGYEQYF. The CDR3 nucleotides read TGTGCCAGCAGCTTGGAAGCCCGGGAGGGGTACGAGCAGTACTTC. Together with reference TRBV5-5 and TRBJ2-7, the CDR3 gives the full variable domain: DAGVTQSPTHLIKTRGQQVTLRCSPISGHKSVSWYQQVLGQGPQFIFQYYEKEERGRGNFPDRFSARQFPNYSSELNVNALLLGDSALYLCASSLEAREGYEQYFGPGTRLTVT.

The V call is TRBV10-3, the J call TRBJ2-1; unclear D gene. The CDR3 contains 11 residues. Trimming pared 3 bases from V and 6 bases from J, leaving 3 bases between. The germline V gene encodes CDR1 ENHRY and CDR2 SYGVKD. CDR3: CAISDINEQFF. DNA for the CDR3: TGTGCCATCAGTGACATCAATGAGCAGTTCTTC.

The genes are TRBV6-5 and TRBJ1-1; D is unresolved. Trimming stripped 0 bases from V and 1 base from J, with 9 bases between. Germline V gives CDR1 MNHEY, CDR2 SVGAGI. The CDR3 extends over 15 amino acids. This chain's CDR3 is CASSYSELGNTEAFF. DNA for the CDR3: TGTGCCAGCAGTTACTCAGAGCTCGGGAACACTGAAGCTTTCTTT.

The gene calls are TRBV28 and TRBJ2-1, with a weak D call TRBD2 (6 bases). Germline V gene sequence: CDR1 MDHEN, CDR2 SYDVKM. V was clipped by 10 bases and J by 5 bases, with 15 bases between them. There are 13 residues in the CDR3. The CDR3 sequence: CATFLALHNEQFF. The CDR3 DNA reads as TGTGCCACCTTCCTAGCGCTCCACAATGAGCAGTTCTTC.

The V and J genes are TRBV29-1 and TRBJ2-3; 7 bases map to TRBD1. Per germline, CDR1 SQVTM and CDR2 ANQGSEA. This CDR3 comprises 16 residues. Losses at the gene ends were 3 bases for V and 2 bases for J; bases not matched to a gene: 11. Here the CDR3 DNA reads TGCAGCGTTGAGGGATGGGACAGCCTTTCCACAGATACGCAGTATTTT. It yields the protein CSVEGWDSLSTDTQYF.

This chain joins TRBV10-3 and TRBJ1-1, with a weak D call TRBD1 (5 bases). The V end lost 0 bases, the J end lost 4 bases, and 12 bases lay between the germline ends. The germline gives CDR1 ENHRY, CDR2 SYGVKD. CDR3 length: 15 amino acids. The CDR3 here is CAISESGGGFTEAFF. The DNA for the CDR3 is TGTGCCATCAGTGAGTCTGGGGGGGGATTCACTGAAGCTTTCTTT.

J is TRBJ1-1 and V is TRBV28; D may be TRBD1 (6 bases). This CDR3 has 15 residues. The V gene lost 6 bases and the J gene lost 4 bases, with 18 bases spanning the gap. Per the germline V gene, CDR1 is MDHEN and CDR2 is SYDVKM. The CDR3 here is CASRAWTAGVTEAFF. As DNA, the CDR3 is TGTGCCAGCAGAGCATGGACAGCGGGGGTCACTGAAGCTTTCTTT.

The CDR3 protein is CASSLEGGGRVEQFF. DNA for the CDR3: TGTGCCAGCAGCTTAGAAGGCGGGGGGCGTGTTGAGCAGTTCTTC. The V call is TRBV7-6, the J call TRBJ2-1; TRBD2 agrees at 8 bases. The CDR3 length is 15 residues. The germline V gene has CDR1 SGHVS and CDR2 FNYEAQ. Trimming took 1 base from V and 9 from J; bases not matched to a gene: 8.

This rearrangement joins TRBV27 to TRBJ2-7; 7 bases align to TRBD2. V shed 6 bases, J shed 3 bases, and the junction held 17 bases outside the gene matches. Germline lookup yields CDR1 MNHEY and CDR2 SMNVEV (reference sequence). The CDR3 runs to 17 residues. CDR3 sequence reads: CASRRQQGLGDYYEQYF. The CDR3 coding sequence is TGTGCCAGCAGGCGTCAGCAGGGACTGGGGGACTACTACGAGCAGTACTTC.

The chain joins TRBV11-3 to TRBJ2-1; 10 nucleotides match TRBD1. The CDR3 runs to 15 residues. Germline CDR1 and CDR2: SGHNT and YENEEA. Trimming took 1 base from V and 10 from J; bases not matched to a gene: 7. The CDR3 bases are TGTGCCAGCAGCTTAGCGACAGGGGGCGCGAACGAGCAGTTCTTC. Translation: CASSLATGGANEQFF. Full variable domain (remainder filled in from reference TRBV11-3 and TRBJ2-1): EAGVVQSPRYKIIEKKQPVAFWCNPISGHNTLYWYLQNLGQGPELLIRYENEEAVDDSQLPKDRFSAERLKGVDSTLKIQPAELGDSAVYLCASSLATGGANEQFFGPGTRLTVL.

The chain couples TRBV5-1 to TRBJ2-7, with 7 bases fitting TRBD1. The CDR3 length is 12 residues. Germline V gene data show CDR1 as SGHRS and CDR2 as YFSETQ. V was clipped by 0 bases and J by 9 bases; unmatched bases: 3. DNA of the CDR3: TGCGCCAGCAGCTTGGCTGGGACAGTGCAGTACTTC. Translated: CASSLAGTVQYF.

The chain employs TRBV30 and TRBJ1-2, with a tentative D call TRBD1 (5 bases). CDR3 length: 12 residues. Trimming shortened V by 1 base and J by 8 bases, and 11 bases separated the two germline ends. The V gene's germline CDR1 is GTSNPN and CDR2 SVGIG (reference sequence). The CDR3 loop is CAWSEGRTGYTF. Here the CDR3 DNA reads TGTGCCTGGAGTGAAGGACGGACAGGCTACACCTTC.

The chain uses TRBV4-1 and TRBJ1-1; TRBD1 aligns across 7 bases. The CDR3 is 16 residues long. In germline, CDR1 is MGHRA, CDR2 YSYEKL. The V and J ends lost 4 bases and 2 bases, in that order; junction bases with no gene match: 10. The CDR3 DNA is TGCGCCAGCAGCCCAGATTTCGACAGGGTAAACACTGAAGCTTTCTTT. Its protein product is CASSPDFDRVNTEAFF.

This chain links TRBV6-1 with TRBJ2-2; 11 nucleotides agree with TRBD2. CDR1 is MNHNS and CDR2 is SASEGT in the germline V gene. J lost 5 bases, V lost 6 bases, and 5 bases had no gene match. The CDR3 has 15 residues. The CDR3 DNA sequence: TGTGCCAGCAGCCTCCGGACTAGCGGGACCGGGGAGCTGTTTTTT. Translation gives CASSLRTSGTGELFF.

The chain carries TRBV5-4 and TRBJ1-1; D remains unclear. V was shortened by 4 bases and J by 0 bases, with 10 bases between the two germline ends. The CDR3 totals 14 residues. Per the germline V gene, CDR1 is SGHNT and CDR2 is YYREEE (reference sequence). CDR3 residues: CASSTSNMNTEAFF. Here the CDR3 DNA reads TGTGCCAGCAGCACCAGTAACATGAACACTGAAGCTTTCTTT.

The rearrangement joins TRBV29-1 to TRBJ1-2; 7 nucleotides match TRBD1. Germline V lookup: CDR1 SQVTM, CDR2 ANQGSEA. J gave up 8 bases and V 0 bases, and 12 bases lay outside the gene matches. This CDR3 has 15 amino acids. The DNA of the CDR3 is TGCAGCGTTGAAGAGGGGGGCAGGGGGTTGGAAGGCTACACCTTC. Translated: CSVEEGGRGLEGYTF.

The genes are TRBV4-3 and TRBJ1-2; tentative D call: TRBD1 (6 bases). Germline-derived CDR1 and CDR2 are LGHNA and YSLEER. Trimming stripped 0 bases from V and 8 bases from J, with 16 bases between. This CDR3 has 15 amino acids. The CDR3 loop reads CASSQDLRGFMGYTF. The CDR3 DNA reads TGCGCCAGCAGCCAAGATCTAAGGGGGTTTATGGGCTACACCTTC.

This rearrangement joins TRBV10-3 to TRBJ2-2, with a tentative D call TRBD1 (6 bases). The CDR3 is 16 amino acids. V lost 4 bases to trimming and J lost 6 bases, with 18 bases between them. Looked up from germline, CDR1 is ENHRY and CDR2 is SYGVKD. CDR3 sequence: CAISASLGAGAGELFF. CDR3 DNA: TGTGCCATCAGTGCCTCGCTAGGGGCAGGGGCCGGGGAGCTGTTTTTT.

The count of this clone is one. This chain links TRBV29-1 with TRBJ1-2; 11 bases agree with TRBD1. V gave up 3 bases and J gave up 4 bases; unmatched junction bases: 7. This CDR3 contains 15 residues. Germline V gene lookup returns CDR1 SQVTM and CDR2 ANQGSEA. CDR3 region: CSVETGTGGFYGYTF. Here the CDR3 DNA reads TGCAGCGTTGAGACCGGGACAGGGGGGTTCTATGGCTACACCTTC.

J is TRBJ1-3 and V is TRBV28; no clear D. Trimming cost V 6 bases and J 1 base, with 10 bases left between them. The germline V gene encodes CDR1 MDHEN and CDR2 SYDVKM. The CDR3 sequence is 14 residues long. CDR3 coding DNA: TGTGCCAGCAGACCACCGGGTTCTGGAAACACCATATATTTT. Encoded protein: CASRPPGSGNTIYF.

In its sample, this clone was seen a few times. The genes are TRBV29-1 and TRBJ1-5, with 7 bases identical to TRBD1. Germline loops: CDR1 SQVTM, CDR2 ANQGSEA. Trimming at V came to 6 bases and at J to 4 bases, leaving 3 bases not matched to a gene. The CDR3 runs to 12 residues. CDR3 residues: CSVRQGNQPQHF. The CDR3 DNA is TGCAGCGTCCGACAGGGTAATCAGCCCCAGCATTTT.

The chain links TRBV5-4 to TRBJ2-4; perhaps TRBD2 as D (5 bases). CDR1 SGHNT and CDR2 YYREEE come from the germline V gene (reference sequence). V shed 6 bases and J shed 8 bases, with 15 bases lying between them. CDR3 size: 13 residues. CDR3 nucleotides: TGTGCCAGCAACGCCCAGGCCGGGGACATTCAGTACTTC. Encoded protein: CASNAQAGDIQYF. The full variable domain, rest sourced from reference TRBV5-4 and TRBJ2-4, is ETGVTQSPTHLIKTRGQQVTLRCSSQSGHNTVSWYQQALGQGPQFIFQYYREEENGRGNFPPRFSGLQFPNYSSELNVNALELDDSALYLCASNAQAGDIQYFGAGTRLSVL.

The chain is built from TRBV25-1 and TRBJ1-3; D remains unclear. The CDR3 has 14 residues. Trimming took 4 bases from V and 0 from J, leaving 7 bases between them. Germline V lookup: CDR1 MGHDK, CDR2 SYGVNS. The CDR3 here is CASSVGFSGNTIYF. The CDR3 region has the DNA TGTGCCAGCAGTGTCGGGTTCTCTGGAAACACCATATATTTT.

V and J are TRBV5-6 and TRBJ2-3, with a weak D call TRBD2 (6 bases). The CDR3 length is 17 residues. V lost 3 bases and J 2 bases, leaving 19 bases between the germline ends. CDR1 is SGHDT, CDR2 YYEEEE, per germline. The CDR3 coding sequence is TGTGCCAGCAGCTCCCATTTAATGGGGGGAAACACAGATACGCAGTATTTT. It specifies CASSSHLMGGNTDTQYF.

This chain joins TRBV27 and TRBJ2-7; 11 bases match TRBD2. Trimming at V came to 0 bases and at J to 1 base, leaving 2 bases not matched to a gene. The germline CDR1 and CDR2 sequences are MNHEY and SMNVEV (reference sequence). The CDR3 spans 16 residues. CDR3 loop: CASSLSASGGSYEQYF. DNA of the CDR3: TGTGCCAGCAGTTTATCTGCTAGCGGGGGGTCCTACGAGCAGTACTTC.

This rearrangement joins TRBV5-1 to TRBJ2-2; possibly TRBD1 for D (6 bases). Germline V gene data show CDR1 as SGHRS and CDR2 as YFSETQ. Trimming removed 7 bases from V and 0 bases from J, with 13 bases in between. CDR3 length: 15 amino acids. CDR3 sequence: CASASGTPNTGELFF. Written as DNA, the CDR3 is TGCGCCAGCGCCTCCGGGACACCGAACACCGGGGAGCTGTTTTTT.

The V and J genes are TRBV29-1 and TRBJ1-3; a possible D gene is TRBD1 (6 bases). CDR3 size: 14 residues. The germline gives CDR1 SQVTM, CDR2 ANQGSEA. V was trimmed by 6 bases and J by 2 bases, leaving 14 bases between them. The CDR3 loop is CSVAPGAPGNTIYF. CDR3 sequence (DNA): TGCAGCGTCGCCCCAGGGGCCCCTGGAAACACCATATATTTT.

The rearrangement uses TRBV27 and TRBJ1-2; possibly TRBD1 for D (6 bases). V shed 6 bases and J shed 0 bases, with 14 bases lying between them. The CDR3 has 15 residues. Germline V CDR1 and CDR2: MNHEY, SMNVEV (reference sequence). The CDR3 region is CASSPQGRANYGYTF. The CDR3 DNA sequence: TGTGCCAGCAGCCCTCAGGGGAGAGCTAACTATGGCTACACCTTC.

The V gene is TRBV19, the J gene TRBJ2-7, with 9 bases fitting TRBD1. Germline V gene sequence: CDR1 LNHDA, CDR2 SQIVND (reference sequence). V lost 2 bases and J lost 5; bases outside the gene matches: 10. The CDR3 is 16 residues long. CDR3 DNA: TGTGCCAGTAGTATAACTGCGGGACAGGGTCGCGACGAGCAGTACTTC. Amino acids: CASSITAGQGRDEQYF.

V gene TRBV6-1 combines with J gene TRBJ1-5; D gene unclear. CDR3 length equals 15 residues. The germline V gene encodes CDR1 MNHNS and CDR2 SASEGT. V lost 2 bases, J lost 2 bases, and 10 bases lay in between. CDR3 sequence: CASSEQVFGNQPQHF. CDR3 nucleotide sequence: TGTGCCAGCAGTGAACAGGTTTTTGGCAATCAGCCCCAGCATTTT.